Shown below are 27 T cell receptor beta chains from a single sample sequenced in a study of blood T cell repertoires in COVID-19. Repertoires were generated with immunoSEQ multiplex PCR, while TCRdb's copy carries only in-frame clones and drops some. The sample includes 150,000 to 200,000 clones, 78% of them seen just once. The sequencing sample was made of peripheral blood. These receptors were collected from a woman of 80 years or more with active or convalescent COVID-19.

This clone was picked up a small number of times. The CDR3 loop reads CASSSSSGGAPDTQYF. The CDR3 nucleotides read TGCGCCAGCAGTTCTTCTAGCGGGGGGGCCCCAGATACGCAGTATTTT. The chain carries TRBV5-1 and TRBJ2-3; 12 bases are a match to TRBD2. This CDR3 region has 16 residues. CDR1 SGHRS and CDR2 YFSETQ come from the germline V gene. The trim removed 5 bases at V and 4 bases at J, leaving 8 bases unmatched.

The chain carries TRBV4-3 and TRBJ1-1; TRBD1 is a possible D gene (5 bases). V lost 1 base and J 4 bases, leaving 16 bases between the germline ends. CDR1 and CDR2 from the germline V gene are LGHNA and YSLEER. This CDR3 is built from 16 residues. For the CDR3, the DNA is TGCGCCAGCAGCCAAGGTCTATCCAGGGTGTCCACTGAAGCTTTCTTT. Translated: CASSQGLSRVSTEAFF.

The chain carries TRBV7-2 and TRBJ2-3, with D perhaps TRBD2 (5 bases). CDR1 SGHTA and CDR2 FQGNSA come from the germline V gene. This CDR3 region has 15 residues. V was clipped by 5 bases and J by 0 bases, with 12 bases between them. CDR3 coding DNA: TGTGCCAGCAGCGCCGTGAAGCGGAGCACAGATACGCAGTATTTT. This codes for CASSAVKRSTDTQYF. Combining the CDR3 with reference TRBV7-2 and TRBJ2-3 gives the whole variable domain GAGVSQSPSNKVTEKGKDVELRCDPISGHTALYWYRQSLGQGLEFLIYFQGNSAPDKSGLPSDRFSAERTGGSVSTLTIQRTQQEDSAVYLCASSAVKRSTDTQYFGPGTRLTVL.

J is TRBJ1-5 and V is TRBV19, with a possible D match to TRBD1 (6 bases). The length of the CDR3 is 16 residues. Germline CDR1 LNHDA, CDR2 SQIVND (reference sequence). V was clipped by 6 bases and J by 3 bases, with 18 bases between them. The CDR3 nucleotides are TGTGCCAGTAGCCGGGCGGGGGCACAGACCAATCAGCCCCAGCATTTT. Translation: CASSRAGAQTNQPQHF.

This chain links TRBV11-2 with TRBJ2-6; 7 positions match TRBD1. Trimming took 3 bases from V and 0 from J; bases not matched to a gene: 5. Germline loops: CDR1 SGHAT, CDR2 FQNNGV. The CDR3 consists of 17 residues. In DNA form, the CDR3 reads TGTGCCAGCAGCTTGACAGGGTTCTACTCTGGGGCCAACGTCCTGACTTTC. Translation gives CASSLTGFYSGANVLTF.

This clone was seen a few times. V usage is TRBV6-6 and J usage is TRBJ1-5; D is uncertain. Germline V lookup: CDR1 MNHNY, CDR2 SVGAGI (reference sequence). V lost 2 bases and J 6 bases, leaving 8 bases between the germline ends. CDR3 length: 13 residues. As DNA, the CDR3 is TGTGCCAGCAGTTACGGACTCGGTCAGCCCCAGCATTTT. As protein: CASSYGLGQPQHF.

This sequence joins TRBV4-2 and TRBJ1-3; D remains unclear. The CDR3 is 14 residues long. Germline V gene sequence: CDR1 LGHNA, CDR2 YNFKEQ. Trimming stripped 0 bases from V and 2 bases from J, with 5 bases between. Here the CDR3 DNA reads TGTGCCAGCAGCCAAGAGGCAGCTGGAAACACCATATATTTT. It specifies CASSQEAAGNTIYF.

The chain links TRBV30 to TRBJ1-6; 9 nucleotides agree with TRBD1. The germline V gene has CDR1 GTSNPN and CDR2 SVGIG (reference sequence). The CDR3 sequence is 13 residues long. The junction had 2 bases not matched to a gene; V was cut back by 5 bases and J by 6 bases. This chain's CDR3 is CAWGTGFNSPLHF. CDR3 nucleotide sequence: TGTGCCTGGGGGACAGGGTTTAATTCACCCCTCCACTTT.

This clone was counted a single time. The V call is TRBV20-1, the J call TRBJ2-7; D is unclear. With 5 bases removed from V and 2 bases from J, the gap between germline ends came to 7 bases. CDR1 and CDR2 (germline): DFQATT, SNEGSKA (reference sequence). The CDR3 contains 11 residues. CDR3 bases: TGCAGTGCTGGAACAGCCTACGAGCAGTACTTC. This translates into CSAGTAYEQYF.

The CDR3 protein is CASSQGDRVVYGYTF. CDR3 sequence (DNA): TGTGCCAGCAGCCAGGGGGACAGGGTGGTTTATGGCTACACCTTC. This rearrangement joins TRBV4-2 to TRBJ1-2; the match to TRBD1 covers 9 bases. The V gene end was trimmed by 3 bases and the J gene end by 5 bases; junction bases not matched to a gene: 7. CDR1 LGHNA and CDR2 YNFKEQ come from the germline V gene. CDR3 length: 15 residues.

The rearrangement links TRBV18 to TRBJ1-1; D is undetermined. The CDR3 sequence is 14 residues long. The germline V gene has CDR1 KGHSH and CDR2 LQKENI. V gave up 3 bases and J gave up 1 base, with 9 bases separating them. The DNA of the CDR3 is TGTGCCAGCTCACCCAGAACTACGAACACTGAAGCTTTCTTT. This sequence encodes CASSPRTTNTEAFF.

Only a few counts were recorded for this clone. The chain combines TRBV29-1 with TRBJ1-5; TRBD1 aligns across 7 bases. The CDR3 has 13 residues. Germline CDR1 reads SQVTM; CDR2 reads ANQGSEA. The junction had 6 bases not matched to a gene; V was cut back by 3 bases and J by 7 bases. The CDR3 region has the DNA TGCAGCGTTGATACAGGGGCCGGACAGCCCCAGCATTTT. Translating it yields CSVDTGAGQPQHF. Full variable domain (rest looked up from reference TRBV29-1 and TRBJ1-5): SAVISQKPSRDICQRGTSLTIQCQVDSQVTMMFWYRQQPGQSLTLIATANQGSEATYESGFVIDKFPISRPNLTFSTLTVSNMSPEDSSIYLCSVDTGAGQPQHFGDGTRLSIL.

This clone came up a few times. The genes are TRBV3-1 (or the pseudogene TRBV3-2) and TRBJ2-7, with 7 bases matching TRBD2. Germline loops: CDR1 LGHDT, CDR2 YNNKEL (reference sequence). CDR3 size: 15 residues. Losses at the gene ends were 4 bases for V and 0 bases for J; bases not matched to a gene: 6. The CDR3 reads CASSPVTGGSYEQYF. CDR3 nucleotide sequence: TGTGCCAGCAGCCCGGTGACGGGGGGCTCCTACGAGCAGTACTTC.

The chain joins TRBV20-1 to TRBJ2-3, with 14 positions matching TRBD2. Per the germline V gene, CDR1 is DFQATT and CDR2 is SNEGSKA (reference sequence). The length of the CDR3 is 20 residues. Trimming at V came to 3 bases and at J to 0 bases, leaving 14 bases not matched to a gene. CDR3: CSASVWGLAGVGASTDTQYF. CDR3 coding DNA: TGCAGTGCTAGTGTTTGGGGACTAGCGGGGGTCGGAGCTAGCACAGATACGCAGTATTTT.

The chain joins TRBV28 to TRBJ1-2; D is ambiguous. The germline gives CDR1 MDHEN, CDR2 SYDVKM. The germline V and J ends were trimmed by 3 bases and 3 bases, with 11 bases remaining between them. The CDR3 runs to 14 residues. CDR3 in DNA: TGTGCCAGCAGTTTGGTGGGAGGATACTATGGCTACACCTTC. It translates to CASSLVGGYYGYTF.

The chain combines TRBV25-1 with TRBJ1-2, with 9 bases matching TRBD1. The V gene's germline CDR1 is MGHDK and CDR2 SYGVNS. After removal of 6 bases from V and 3 bases from J, the junction contained 17 bases not matched to a gene. The CDR3 has 18 amino acids. The CDR3 reads CASRYKTNRDRDHYGYTF. CDR3 nucleotides: TGTGCCAGCAGATACAAGACGAACCGGGACAGGGACCACTATGGCTACACCTTC.

V gene TRBV29-1 combines with J gene TRBJ2-2; maybe TRBD2 (5 bases). CDR1 and CDR2 (germline): SQVTM, ANQGSEA. V shed 8 bases and J shed 5 bases, with 9 bases lying between them. CDR3 length equals 11 residues. The CDR3 is CSYRETGELFF. The CDR3 DNA reads as TGCAGCTACCGGGAAACCGGGGAGCTGTTTTTT.

The chain links TRBV25-1 to TRBJ2-7; a possible D gene is TRBD1 (6 bases). The CDR3 has 15 amino acids. CDR1 is MGHDK and CDR2 is SYGVNS in the germline V gene. Between the trimmed V and J ends, which lost 4 bases and 0 bases, there was a span of 13 bases. The CDR3 is CASSADRLNSYEQYF. DNA for the CDR3: TGTGCCAGCAGTGCCGACAGGCTCAACTCCTACGAGCAGTACTTC.

The chain combines TRBV24-1 with TRBJ1-5, with 9 positions matching TRBD1. Germline CDR1 and CDR2: KGHDR and SFDVKD. V was pared by 3 bases and J by 0 bases, with 8 bases of the junction left unmatched. CDR3 length: 18 amino acids. CDR3 nucleotide sequence: TGTGCCACCAGTGATCCCCGGGACAGGGAACATAGCAATCAGCCCCAGCATTTT. It codes for CATSDPRDREHSNQPQHF.

There are a few counts of this clone. The chain carries TRBV27 and TRBJ1-5, with 7 positions matching TRBD1. Germline trimming cut 3 bases from V and 0 bases from J; bases unmatched to any gene: 5. The CDR3 is 16 amino acids. The germline CDR1 and CDR2 sequences are MNHEY and SMNVEV (reference sequence). The CDR3 loop reads CASSFTGAYSNQPQHF. The CDR3 DNA follows: TGTGCCAGCAGTTTCACAGGGGCTTATAGCAATCAGCCCCAGCATTTT.

This chain joins TRBV6-2 or TRBV6-3 and TRBJ1-1; weak D call: TRBD1 (5 bases). Germline lookup yields CDR1 MNHEY and CDR2 SVGEGT. The CDR3 has 15 residues. V was clipped by 6 bases and J by 3 bases, with 17 bases between them. As DNA, the CDR3 is TGTGCCAGCAGATACACTGACTGGGGGGACACTGAAGCTTTCTTT. Encoded protein: CASRYTDWGDTEAFF.

The CDR3 DNA is TGCGCCAGCAAGTACGGGGATTTAGACAATGAGCAGTTCTTC. It translates to CASKYGDLDNEQFF. The V call is TRBV5-1, the J call TRBJ2-1; D might be TRBD2 (5 bases). From germline, CDR1 is SGHRS and CDR2 YFSETQ. The V gene lost 6 bases and the J gene lost 5 bases, with 15 bases spanning the gap. The CDR3 contains 14 residues.

This clone was recorded once. The V and J genes are TRBV5-5 and TRBJ1-2; the match to TRBD1 covers 7 bases. V gave up 6 bases and J gave up 6 bases; unmatched junction bases: 5. Looked up from germline, CDR1 is SGHKS and CDR2 is YYEKEE (reference sequence). CDR3 length equals 12 residues. The CDR3 sequence: CASKLGGNGYTF. CDR3 DNA sequence: TGTGCCAGCAAGTTAGGGGGCAATGGCTACACCTTC. Drawing the rest from reference TRBV5-5 and TRBJ1-2, the complete variable domain is DAGVTQSPTHLIKTRGQQVTLRCSPISGHKSVSWYQQVLGQGPQFIFQYYEKEERGRGNFPDRFSARQFPNYSSELNVNALLLGDSALYLCASKLGGNGYTFGSGTRLTVV.

Only a few counts were recorded for this clone. The rearrangement joins TRBV5-1 to TRBJ2-7; 9 bases match TRBD1. V was pared by 0 bases and J by 3 bases, with 4 bases of the junction left unmatched. Germline CDR1 and CDR2: SGHRS and YFSETQ. CDR3 size: 15 residues. For the CDR3, the DNA is TGCGCCAGCAGCTTGGATACAGGGGGCATCTACGAGCAGTACTTC. Translating gives CASSLDTGGIYEQYF.

This clone was detected only once. J is TRBJ2-2 and V is TRBV11-2, with a weak D call TRBD2 (5 bases). Trimming removed 4 bases at V and 5 bases at J, with 14 bases between. This CDR3 has 15 residues. The V gene's germline CDR1 is SGHAT and CDR2 FQNNGV. CDR3 sequence reads: CASSYRLGSTGELFF. CDR3 DNA: TGTGCCAGCAGCTACCGACTGGGGAGTACCGGGGAGCTGTTTTTT.

Only one count was recorded for this clone. The rearrangement links TRBV7-2 to TRBJ2-1, with 7 bases identical to TRBD2. Trimming at V came to 1 base and at J to 7 bases, leaving 7 bases not matched to a gene. Germline V gene data show CDR1 as SGHTA and CDR2 as FQGNSA. This CDR3 is built from 15 residues. The CDR3 loop reads CASSLVSGENNEQFF. The CDR3 DNA sequence: TGTGCCAGCAGCTTAGTCAGCGGGGAGAATAATGAGCAGTTCTTC.

V and J are TRBV5-1 and TRBJ1-4; D remains unclear. V lost 5 bases to trimming and J lost 4 bases, with 15 bases between them. The CDR3 is 15 residues long. Germline CDR1 and CDR2: SGHRS and YFSETQ. CDR3: CASSRAGAINEKLFF. DNA of the CDR3: TGCGCCAGCAGTCGTGCGGGCGCGATTAATGAAAAACTGTTTTTT.